This TCR beta chain was profiled in a study of blood T cell repertoires in COVID-19. Whole-study context: Acute-phase and convalescent COVID-19 samples originated in the United States, Italy and Spain. PBMCs, B-cell-depleted T cells, or T cells were the source of the cDNA or gDNA that made up the material.

Per the original methods: Estimation of nucleated cell counts was performed using reference gene primer amplification. Only in-frame clones appear in the TCRdb table, and some are missing; sequencing was by immunoSEQ multiplex PCR. V and J calls and clone size are those listed in that table; D and trimming were worked out from the DNA. The table includes around 110,000 clones, approximately 80% detected once. V shed 1 base and J shed 6 bases, with 15 bases lying between them. CDR1 and CDR2 from the germline V gene are SQVTM and ANQGSEA. The CDR3 contains 14 residues. The specimen sequenced was peripheral blood. The chain employs TRBV29-1 and TRBJ1-1; possible D gene TRBD1, 5 bases. This receptor was taken from a man aged 80 or over with COVID-19, enrolled during active disease. In DNA form, the CDR3 reads TGCAGCGTTGAAGGAGGATACGGAGGGGCTGAAGCTTTCTTT. Protein product: CSVEGGYGGAEAFF.